These 26 T cell receptor beta chains came from one sample sequenced in a study of Graves' ophthalmopathy and Graves' hyperthyroidism. For repertoire sequencing, the TCR beta CDR3 regions were amplified from RNA transcripts. An opening RT-PCR round employed HTBI primers and preceded a second-round multiplex PCR. TCRdb reanalysed the multiplex PCR reads using MiXCR and keeps one entry per CDR3 protein. The table shows about 640,000 distinct CDR3 sequences, with about 38% occurring only once. Sequencing was carried out using peripheral blood. The origin of the receptors is an adult man with Graves' ophthalmopathy.

This clonotype was counted at least ten times. The J gene is TRBJ1-3, the V gene TRBV19; TRBD1 is a possible D gene (5 bases). CDR1 and CDR2 from the germline V gene are LNHDA and SQIVND (reference sequence). The V end was cut by 1 base, the J end by 5 bases, with 15 bases between. The length of the CDR3 is 16 residues. Here the CDR3 reads CASSIVSPSGRNTIYF. In DNA, the CDR3 is TGTGCCAGTAGTATAGTGAGCCCCTCGGGACGAAACACCATATATTTT. The entire variable domain, with the rest obtained from reference TRBV19 and TRBJ1-3, is as follows: DGGITQSPKYLFRKEGQNVTLSCEQNLNHDAMYWYRQDPGQGLRLIYYSQIVNDFQKGDIAEGYSVSREKKESFPLTVTSAQKNPTAFYLCASSIVSPSGRNTIYFGEGSWLTVV.

This clonotype was detected a few times. An end of the junction differs from the germline gene, which may be a read error. This chain links TRBV7-2 with TRBJ2-6, with 7 bases matching TRBD1. The CDR3 consists of 18 residues. CDR1 is SGHTA and CDR2 is FQGNSA in the germline V gene. The CDR3 sequence: CASSRVGGRSSGANVLTF. CDR3 DNA: TGCGCCAGCAGCCGGGTAGGGGGCAGGAGCTCTGGGGCCAACGTCCTGACTTTC.

This clonotype was detected many times. The chain links TRBV25-1 to TRBJ1-2; maybe TRBD1 (5 bases). Trimming took 10 bases from V and 2 from J, leaving 17 bases between them. There are 14 residues in the CDR3. Germline CDR1 MGHDK, CDR2 SYGVNS. The CDR3 protein is CATGPGTENYGYTF. The CDR3 DNA is TGTGCCACCGGACCCGGGACGGAAAACTATGGCTACACCTTC.

This clonotype was counted ten times or more. The chain uses TRBV10-3 and TRBJ2-7; weak D call: TRBD1 (6 bases). V was clipped by 0 bases and J by 5 bases, with 14 bases between them. Per germline, CDR1 ENHRY and CDR2 SYGVKD. This CDR3 contains 15 residues. CDR3 in DNA: TGTGCCATCAGTGAGTCGACCGGAGCAGGGGACGAGCAGTACTTC. Translated, it gives CAISESTGAGDEQYF.

The gene calls are TRBV25-1 and TRBJ1-1; D gene uncertain. Looked up from germline, CDR1 is MGHDK and CDR2 is SYGVNS. This CDR3 is 12 amino acids long. V lost 8 bases to trimming and J lost 0 bases, with 7 bases between them. CDR3 in DNA: TGTGCCAGCTCCGCAATGAACACTGAAGCTTTCTTT. It yields the protein CASSAMNTEAFF.

This clonotype was detected ten times or more. The chain carries TRBV9 and TRBJ1-2; TRBD1 aligns across 7 bases. This CDR3 region has 12 residues. Germline V CDR1 and CDR2: SGDLS, YYNGEE. The V and J ends lost 4 bases and 8 bases, in that order; junction bases with no gene match: 5. CDR3 loop: CASSLTGRGYTF. As DNA, the CDR3 is TGTGCCAGCAGCTTGACAGGGCGCGGCTACACCTTC.

The V and J genes are TRBV7-3 and TRBJ2-7; D assignment may be TRBD1 or TRBD2 (5 bases each). V was pared by 0 bases and J by 0 bases, with 9 bases between. The germline CDR1 and CDR2 sequences are SGHTA and FQGTGA. CDR3 length equals 15 residues. CDR3 protein: CASSLTAGSSYEQYF. CDR3 DNA sequence: TGTGCCAGCAGCTTAACGGCAGGGAGCTCCTACGAGCAGTACTTC.

The rearrangement joins TRBV4-3 to TRBJ1-1; D might be TRBD1 (5 bases). Trimming shortened V by 0 bases and J by 5 bases, and 13 bases separated the two germline ends. This CDR3 has 15 residues. Germline V gene data show CDR1 as LGHNA and CDR2 as YSLEER. The CDR3 DNA sequence: TGCGCCAGCAGCCAAGAAACCGGGACGGGAACTGAAGCTTTCTTT. It specifies CASSQETGTGTEAFF.

This clonotype was counted only a few times. The gene calls are TRBV5-1 and TRBJ1-6; D is unresolved. Germline CDR1 reads SGHRS; CDR2 reads YFSETQ. The CDR3 is 14 residues long. V lost 5 bases, J lost 9 bases, and 15 bases lay in between. The CDR3 region has the DNA TGCGCCAGCAGTGAGGGTGAGGTACGTTCACCCCTCCACTTT. This gives the protein CASSEGEVRSPLHF.

Ten or more counts support this clonotype. This chain joins TRBV4-3 and TRBJ1-3; no clear D gene. The CDR3 loop spans 14 amino acids. Germline assignment: CDR1 LGHNA and CDR2 YSLEER. The V and J ends lost 1 base and 8 bases respectively, with 12 bases between them. CDR3 loop: CASSQAPQEYTIYF. CDR3 nucleotides: TGCGCCAGCAGCCAAGCTCCCCAGGAATACACCATATATTTT.

The chain carries TRBV25-1 and TRBJ1-6, with 7 bases that match TRBD1. Germline-derived CDR1 and CDR2 are MGHDK and SYGVNS. Losses at the gene ends were 7 bases for V and 11 bases for J; bases not matched to a gene: 8. The CDR3 is 13 amino acids. The CDR3 DNA follows: TGTGCCAGCAAGAAGACAGGGACCCCACCCCTCCACTTT. Residues: CASKKTGTPPLHF.

This clonotype was detected ten times or more. This chain uses TRBV29-1 with TRBJ1-1; TRBD1 is a possible D gene (5 bases). Germline assignment: CDR1 SQVTM and CDR2 ANQGSEA. CDR3 length equals 13 residues. V lost 3 bases and J 4 bases, leaving 12 bases between the germline ends. DNA of the CDR3: TGCAGCGTTGATCATTCGGGGGGCACTGAAGCTTTCTTT. Protein: CSVDHSGGTEAFF.

V is TRBV10-3 and J is TRBJ2-7, with 13 nucleotides matching TRBD2. V was clipped by 2 bases and J by 2 bases; unmatched bases: 6. Germline lookup yields CDR1 ENHRY and CDR2 SYGVKD. CDR3 length: 17 residues. The chain's CDR3 is CAISERVGLAGTYEQYF. For the CDR3, the DNA is TGTGCCATCAGTGAGCGGGTGGGACTAGCGGGAACCTACGAGCAGTACTTC.

This clonotype is a singleton in its sample. The chain links TRBV20-1 to TRBJ2-3; 8 positions match TRBD2. The CDR3 runs 15 residues. Germline values: CDR1 DFQATT, CDR2 SNEGSKA (reference sequence). V was clipped by 6 bases and J by 4 bases; unmatched bases: 12. CDR3 coding DNA: TGCAGTGCACCAACCCCGGGACTAGTGGCAGATACGCAGTATTTT. Translating it yields CSAPTPGLVADTQYF.

The sample holds many counts of this clonotype. This rearrangement joins TRBV2 to TRBJ2-7, with D uncertain. CDR1 is SNHLY, CDR2 FYNNEI, per germline. CDR3 length: 10 amino acids. The V end lost 8 bases, the J end lost 7 bases, and 9 bases lay between the germline ends. The CDR3: CASCLGEQYF. CDR3 DNA sequence: TGTGCCAGCTGCCTTGGGGAGCAGTACTTC.

This clonotype occurred many times. The J gene is TRBJ2-5, the V gene TRBV4-2, with 8 bases matching TRBD2. With V trimmed by 0 bases and J by 5 bases, 11 bases remained unmatched. Germline V gene sequence: CDR1 LGHNA, CDR2 YNFKEQ. The CDR3 loop spans 17 amino acids. DNA of the CDR3: TGTGCCAGCAGCCAAGAAAGGAAAGTAGCGGGAAGCGAGACCCAGTACTTC. Its protein is CASSQERKVAGSETQYF.

This sequence joins TRBV20-1 and TRBJ1-5; D possibly corresponds to TRBD1 (6 bases). V shed 3 bases and J shed 5 bases, with 11 bases lying between them. The CDR3 covers 13 residues. The germline V gene encodes CDR1 DFQATT and CDR2 SNEGSKA (reference sequence). This chain's CDR3 is CSASPGDHQPQHF. The CDR3, as DNA: TGCAGTGCTAGCCCAGGGGACCATCAGCCCCAGCATTTT.

As for this clonotype: One base away lies a much larger clone, so this may be a sequencing read error. The chain joins TRBV4-2 to TRBJ1-1; unclear D gene. In germline, CDR1 is LGHNA, CDR2 YNFKEQ. V lost 4 bases to trimming and J lost 3 bases, with 12 bases between them. The CDR3 length is 14 residues. For the CDR3, the DNA is TGTGCCAGCAGCCGGACCATTCAGCACACTGAAGCTTTCTTT. It translates to CASSRTIQHTEAFF.

The V and J genes are TRBV29-1 and TRBJ1-2; TRBD1 matches at 7 bases. Losses at the gene ends were 0 bases for V and 12 bases for J; bases not matched to a gene: 7. Germline-derived CDR1 and CDR2 are SQVTM and ANQGSEA. The CDR3 has 12 residues. The CDR3 nucleotides are TGCAGCGTTGAAGAAACAGGGGTCGGCCACACCTTC. The encoded protein is CSVEETGVGHTF.

This clonotype was observed many times. V usage is TRBV20-1 and J usage is TRBJ2-7; a weak D match, TRBD2 (6 bases). Trimming took off 0 bases at V and 2 bases at J, with 11 bases between the two ends. This CDR3 region has 14 residues. The germline V gene has CDR1 DFQATT and CDR2 SNEGSKA (reference sequence). The CDR3, as DNA: TGCAGTGCTAGAGAGGGGGACTGGACCTACGAGCAGTACTTC. Its translation is CSAREGDWTYEQYF.

The chain has TRBV7-3 and TRBJ2-1; 7 nucleotides match TRBD2. Germline CDR1 is SGHTA and CDR2 is FQGTGA. The CDR3 loop spans 15 amino acids. V lost 4 bases, J lost 0 bases, and 3 bases stayed unmatched. CDR3: CASSSRGGSYNEQFF. The CDR3, as DNA: TGTGCCAGCAGCTCCCGCGGGGGCTCCTACAATGAGCAGTTCTTC.

This clonotype was seen at least ten times. The chain uses TRBV9 and TRBJ2-7; 9 nucleotides agree with TRBD1. After removal of 3 bases from V and 5 bases from J, the junction contained 9 bases not matched to a gene. The CDR3 covers 15 residues. Germline-derived CDR1 and CDR2 are SGDLS and YYNGEE. The chain's CDR3 is CASSAQGADFDEQYF. In DNA form, the CDR3 reads TGTGCCAGCAGCGCACAGGGGGCGGATTTCGACGAGCAGTACTTC.

This rearrangement joins TRBV25-1 to TRBJ1-4; unclear D gene. CDR3 length: 13 amino acids. The V end lost 4 bases, the J end lost 6 bases, and 9 bases lay between the germline ends. Germline lookup yields CDR1 MGHDK and CDR2 SYGVNS. CDR3: CASSVTGHEKLFF. CDR3 nucleotides: TGTGCCAGCAGTGTAACGGGTCATGAAAAACTGTTTTTT. The whole variable domain, filled in from reference TRBV25-1 and TRBJ1-4, reads EADIYQTPRYLVIGTGKKITLECSQTMGHDKMYWYQQDPGMELHLIHYSYGVNSTEKGDLSSESTVSRIRTEHFPLTLESARPSHTSQYLCASSVTGHEKLFFGSGTQLSVL.

The table lists this clonotype with many counts. This chain connects TRBV5-6 to TRBJ2-7; TRBD1 is a possible D gene (6 bases). The V gene's germline CDR1 is SGHDT and CDR2 YYEEEE. The CDR3 runs 13 residues. V lost 4 bases, J lost 2 bases, and 10 bases lay in between. The CDR3 reads CASSGDNTYEQYF. The CDR3, as DNA: TGTGCCAGCAGCGGGGACAACACCTACGAGCAGTACTTC. Full variable domain (missing parts from reference TRBV5-6 and TRBJ2-7): DAGVTQSPTHLIKTRGQQVTLRCSPKSGHDTVSWYQQALGQGPQFIFQYYEEEERQRGNFPDRFSGHQFPNYSSELNVNALLLGDSALYLCASSGDNTYEQYFGPGTRLTVT.

This clonotype was detected a few times. This chain connects TRBV5-5 to TRBJ1-2; 9 bases fit TRBD1. V lost 1 base and J lost 6; bases outside the gene matches: 7. From germline, CDR1 is SGHKS and CDR2 YYEKEE (reference sequence). There are 15 residues in the CDR3. The chain's CDR3 is CASSLWDREIHGYTF. In DNA form, the CDR3 reads TGTGCCAGCAGCTTGTGGGACAGGGAAATCCATGGCTACACCTTC.

This clonotype appeared a few times. This chain links TRBV6-6 with TRBJ2-5; TRBD2 agrees at 8 bases. This CDR3 contains 14 residues. With V trimmed by 5 bases and J by 5 bases, 7 bases remained unmatched. Germline V lookup: CDR1 MNHNY, CDR2 SVGAGI (reference sequence). The CDR3 DNA is TGTGCCAGCAGTACCGCGGGGGGCGCGGAGACCCAGTACTTC. Translating it yields CASSTAGGAETQYF.